The T cell receptor (beta chain) described here comes from a study of blood T cell repertoires in COVID-19 (dated by TCRdb to about 2020). Regarding the study in general: The collaborator samples originated in the United States, Italy and Spain and spanned the acute and convalescent phases of COVID-19. The prospective study material was composed of cDNA or gDNA derived from T cells, B-cell-depleted T cells, or PBMCs. The dataset comprised deeply sampled blood TCRbeta repertoires from subjects exposed to, actively infected with, or recovered from COVID-19. The repertoires were released in a freely available public database intended as a resource for research on the immune response to SARS-CoV-2. Samples came from the ongoing ImmuneRACE study (first 160 participants) plus 1,254 subjects from 6 global collaborators. Sample metadata almost always included a de-identified subject ID, COVID-19 status, age in years and sex. Where HLA class I and class II types were available, the types were taken from metadata supplied by the sample provider, not from assay-based typing.

Enrolling through a virtual design, the prospective study's participants ranged in age from roughly 18 to 95 years and lived across about two dozen United States geographic areas. In the prospective study, cohorts were assigned on the basis of participant-reported clinical history obtained from a screening survey and a study questionnaire. For ImmuneRACE Cohort 3, a participant was defined as recovered based on two consecutive negative NP/OP PCR tests, clearance by a healthcare professional, or resolution of symptoms. Each participant in the prospective study had whole blood, serum and a nasopharyngeal or oropharyngeal swab collected by mobile phlebotomists. Over a roughly 2-month period, participants in the prospective study had the option of providing additional blood draws and questionnaires. Blood samples from the prospective study were shipped frozen or at room temperature prior to DNA extraction.

What the authors observed across the whole study: The amount of clinical and demographic metadata varied by source and participant and was provided uncurated.

TCRbeta CDR3 regions were amplified from genomic DNA by means of the immunoSEQ Assay, a bias-controlled multiplex PCR. Turning to the authors' computational methods: The number of nucleated cells in each sample was estimated by amplification of reference gene primers within the assay. To quantify the absolute abundance of each unique TCRbeta CDR3 rearrangement, sequence reads were collapsed and filtered. For each sample, productive Simpson clonality was calculated as the square root of Simpson's diversity index over productive rearrangements. Not all clones reach the TCRdb copy of this immuneACCESS table, which keeps in-frame sequences only. Checked studies attribute under half of the gap to unresolved V genes and leave the rest unexplained. V and J calls and clone size are given by that table; D and trimming were obtained from the DNA. This sample is represented by around 310,000 clones; about nine tenths of them were singletons. Roughly a tenth of the sample rests with the top ten.

Reading from cysteine to phenylalanine, the CDR3 counts 13 amino acids. This entry keeps only the CDR3 DNA: 39 bases, framed from base 1. Relative to germline, V is 0 bases shorter and J is 5 bases shorter, with 7 bases between their ends. Looking up the germline V gene yields CDR1 LGHNT and CDR2 FRNRAP. As to this clone: What this receptor recognizes is not known. No base quality information exists; no much larger clone differs at one position. The same CDR3 is also encoded by other DNA sequences in this sample.

The sequenced sample was PBMCs or T cells enriched from blood (not recorded which). This receptor was taken from a woman in her thirties who had recovered from COVID-19. The chain joins TRBV12-5 to TRBJ1-1; the D gene remains uncertain. The bases are TGTGCTAGTGGTTTGGTACGAGGGACTGAAGCTTTCTTT. Its product reads: CASGLVRGTEAFF.